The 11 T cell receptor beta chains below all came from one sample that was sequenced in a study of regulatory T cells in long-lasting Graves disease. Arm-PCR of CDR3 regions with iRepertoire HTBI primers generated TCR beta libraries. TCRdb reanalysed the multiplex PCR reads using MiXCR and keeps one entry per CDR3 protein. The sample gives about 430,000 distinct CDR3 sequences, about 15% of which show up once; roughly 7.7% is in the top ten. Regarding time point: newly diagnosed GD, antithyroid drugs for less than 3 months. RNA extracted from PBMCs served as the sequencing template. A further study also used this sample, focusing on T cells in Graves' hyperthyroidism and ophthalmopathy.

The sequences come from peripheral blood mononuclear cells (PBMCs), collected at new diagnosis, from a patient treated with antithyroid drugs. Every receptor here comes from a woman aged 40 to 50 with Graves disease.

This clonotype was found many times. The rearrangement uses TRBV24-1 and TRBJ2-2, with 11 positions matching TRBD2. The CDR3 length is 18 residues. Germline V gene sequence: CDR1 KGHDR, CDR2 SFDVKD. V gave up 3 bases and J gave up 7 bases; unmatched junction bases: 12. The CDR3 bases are TGTGCCACCAGTGATGGGCTAGCACTAGCGGGAGTAATCGGGGAGCTGTTTTTT. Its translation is CATSDGLALAGVIGELFF.

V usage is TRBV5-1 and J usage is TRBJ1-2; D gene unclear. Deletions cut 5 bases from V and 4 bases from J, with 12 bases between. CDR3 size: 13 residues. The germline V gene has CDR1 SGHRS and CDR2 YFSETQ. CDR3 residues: CASREGSSYGYTF. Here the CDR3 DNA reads TGCGCCAGCAGAGAAGGGAGTAGCTATGGCTACACCTTC.

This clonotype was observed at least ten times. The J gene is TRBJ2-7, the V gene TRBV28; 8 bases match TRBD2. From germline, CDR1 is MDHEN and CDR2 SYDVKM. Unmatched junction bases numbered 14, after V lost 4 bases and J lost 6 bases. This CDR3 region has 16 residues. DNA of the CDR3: TGTGCCAGCAGTTCCCTCGCTAGCGGGTCCGCGGCCGAGCAGTACTTC. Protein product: CASSSLASGSAAEQYF.

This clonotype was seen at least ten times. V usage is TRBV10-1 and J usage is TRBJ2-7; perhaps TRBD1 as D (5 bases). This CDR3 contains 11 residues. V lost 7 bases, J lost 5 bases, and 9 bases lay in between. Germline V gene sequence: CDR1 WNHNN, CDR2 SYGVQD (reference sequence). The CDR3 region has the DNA TGCGCCAGCATGCTAGGGGACGAGCAGTACTTC. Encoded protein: CASMLGDEQYF.

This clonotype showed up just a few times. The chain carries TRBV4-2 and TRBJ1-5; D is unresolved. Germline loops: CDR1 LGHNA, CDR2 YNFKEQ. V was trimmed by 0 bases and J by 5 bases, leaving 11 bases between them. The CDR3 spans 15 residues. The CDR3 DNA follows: TGTGCCAGCAGCCAAGATCTGGTGGATTATCAGCCCCAGCATTTT. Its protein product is CASSQDLVDYQPQHF.

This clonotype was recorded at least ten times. The CDR3 nucleotides read TGCAGTGCTAGAGGTCCAGCGGGAAGTTACGAGCAGTACTTC. It specifies CSARGPAGSYEQYF. The genes are TRBV20-1 and TRBJ2-7; the match to TRBD2 covers 7 bases. CDR1 is DFQATT, CDR2 SNEGSKA, per germline (reference sequence). The V segment lost 1 base and the J segment 4 bases; nucleotides outside the gene matches: 7. This CDR3 region has 14 residues.

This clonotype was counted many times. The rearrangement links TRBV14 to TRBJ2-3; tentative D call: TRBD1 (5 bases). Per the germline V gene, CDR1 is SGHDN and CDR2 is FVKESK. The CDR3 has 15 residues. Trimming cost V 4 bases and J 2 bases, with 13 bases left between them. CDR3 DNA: TGTGCCAGCAGCCCGACAGTCGTCGCCACAGATACGCAGTATTTT. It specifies CASSPTVVATDTQYF. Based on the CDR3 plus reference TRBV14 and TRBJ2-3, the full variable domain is EAGVTQFPSHSVIEKGQTVTLRCDPISGHDNLYWYRRVMGKEIKFLLHFVKESKQDESGMPNNRFLAERTGGTYSTLKVQPAELEDSGVYFCASSPTVVATDTQYFGPGTRLTVL.

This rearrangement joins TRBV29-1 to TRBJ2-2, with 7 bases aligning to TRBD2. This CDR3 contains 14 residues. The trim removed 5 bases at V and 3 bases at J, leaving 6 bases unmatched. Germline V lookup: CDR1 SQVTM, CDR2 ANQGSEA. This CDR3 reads CSVRGERDTGELFF. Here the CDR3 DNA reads TGCAGCGTTCGGGGGGAAAGGGACACCGGGGAGCTGTTTTTT.

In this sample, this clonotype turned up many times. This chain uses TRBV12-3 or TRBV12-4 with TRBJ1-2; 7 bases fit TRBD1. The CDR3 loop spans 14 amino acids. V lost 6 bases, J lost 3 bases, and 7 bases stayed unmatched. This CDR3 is CASRSDRLDYGYTF. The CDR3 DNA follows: TGTGCCAGCAGATCGGACAGGCTTGACTATGGCTACACCTTC.

Here the CDR3 reads CASRATGRSYEQYF. DNA of the CDR3: TGTGCCAGCAGGGCGACAGGACGATCCTACGAGCAGTACTTC. The rearrangement links TRBV28 to TRBJ2-7; D possibly corresponds to TRBD1 (6 bases). Trimming took off 6 bases at V and 1 base at J, with 13 bases between the two ends. The CDR3 consists of 14 residues. Germline CDR1 MDHEN, CDR2 SYDVKM.

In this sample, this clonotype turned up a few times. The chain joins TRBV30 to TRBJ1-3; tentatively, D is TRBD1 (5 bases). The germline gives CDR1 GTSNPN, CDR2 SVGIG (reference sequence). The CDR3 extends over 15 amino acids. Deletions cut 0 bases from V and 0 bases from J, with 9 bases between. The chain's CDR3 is CAWSVLGDSGNTIYF. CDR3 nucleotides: TGTGCCTGGAGTGTACTAGGGGACTCTGGAAACACCATATATTTT.